The following is a TCR beta chain sequence with its context. Its antigen is as yet unknown. TCRdb called the reads again in MiXCR, with one record for every CDR3 protein. The sample includes around 710,000 distinct CDR3 sequences, about 28% seen only once; the top ten take 10% to 15%. These data are taken from a study of T cell repertoires in cytomegalovirus infection. Trimming pared 1 base from V and 10 bases from J, leaving 10 bases between. The CDR3 totals 12 residues. From germline, CDR1 is SEHNR and CDR2 FQNEAQ (reference sequence). The sequencing here drew on cultured CD8+ T cells from PBMCs, taken from culture after CMV antigen stimulation. This clonotype was obtained from a human donor in good health (CMV status not recorded). Some clones in this sample may be carry-over from other donors' samples. J is TRBJ2-5 and V is TRBV7-9; D is undetermined. The CDR3 region is CASSLVTPGQYF. For the CDR3, the DNA is TGTGCCAGCAGCTTAGTGACTCCGGGCCAGTACTTC.